The text below deals with one T cell receptor (beta chain). Its antigen is still unknown. TCRdb keeps only in-frame clones here, not all; method: immunoSEQ multiplex PCR. The table shows a few hundred thousand clones, with under 90% occurring only once. Treatment reported: 15 to 20 received Ad26.COV2.S at low or high dose, single or two shots; about five received placebo; per-sample allocation not given. Sampling was performed 63 days after the first vaccine or placebo injection. Vaccination used an Ad26 vector expressing Wuhan-strain SARS-CoV-2 spike. The data are from a study of Ad26.COV2.S vaccination and SARS-CoV-2 variants. Whole-study context: Dosing was one shot or two shots 56 days apart. Study outcomes and limitations: Spike-specific TCR breadth was greater after Ad26.COV2.S than placebo. Possible underestimation of total T cell responses by the TCR breadth and depth analyses was noted.

Here the sequenced sample was peripheral blood, taken in a trial of Ad26.COV2.S vaccine versus placebo. The TCR originated in a person between 18 and 60 years old who received the Ad26.COV2.S COVID-19 vaccine or a placebo.

The DNA for the CDR3 is TGTGCCAGCAGCTCCTACAGGGGCACAGATACGCAGTATTTT. Encoded protein: CASSSYRGTDTQYF. The V gene is TRBV11-3, the J gene TRBJ2-3; possible D gene TRBD1, 6 bases. The CDR3 is made up of 14 amino acids. CDR1 and CDR2 from the germline V gene are SGHNT and YENEEA. Trimming took off 4 bases at V and 1 base at J, with 9 bases between the two ends.